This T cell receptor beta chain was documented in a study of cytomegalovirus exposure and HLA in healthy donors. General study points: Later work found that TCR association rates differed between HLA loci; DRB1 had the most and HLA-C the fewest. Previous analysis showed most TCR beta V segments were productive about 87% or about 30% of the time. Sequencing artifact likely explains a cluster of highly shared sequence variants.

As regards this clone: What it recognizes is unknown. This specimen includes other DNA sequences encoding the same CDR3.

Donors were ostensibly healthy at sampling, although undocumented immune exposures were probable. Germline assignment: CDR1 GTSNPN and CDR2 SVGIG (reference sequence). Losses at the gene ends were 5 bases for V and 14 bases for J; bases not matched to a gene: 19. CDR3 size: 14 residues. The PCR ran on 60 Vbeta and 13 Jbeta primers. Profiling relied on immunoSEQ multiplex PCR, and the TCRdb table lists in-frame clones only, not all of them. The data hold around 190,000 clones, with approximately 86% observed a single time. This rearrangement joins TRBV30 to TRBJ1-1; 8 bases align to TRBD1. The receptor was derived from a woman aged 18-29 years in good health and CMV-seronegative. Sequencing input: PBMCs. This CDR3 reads CAWVRGRGLGGAFF. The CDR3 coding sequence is TGTGCCTGGGTTAGGGGCAGGGGGCTCGGGGGAGCCTTCTTT.